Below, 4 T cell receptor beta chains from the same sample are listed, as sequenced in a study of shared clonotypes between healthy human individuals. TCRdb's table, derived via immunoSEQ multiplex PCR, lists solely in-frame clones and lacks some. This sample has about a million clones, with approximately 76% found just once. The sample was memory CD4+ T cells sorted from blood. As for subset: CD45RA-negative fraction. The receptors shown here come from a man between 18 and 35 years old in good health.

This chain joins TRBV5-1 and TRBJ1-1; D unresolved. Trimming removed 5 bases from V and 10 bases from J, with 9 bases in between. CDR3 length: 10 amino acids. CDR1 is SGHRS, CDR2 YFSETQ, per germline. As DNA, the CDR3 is TGCGCCAGCAGTGGGGAGGGAGCTTTCTTT. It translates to CASSGEGAFF.

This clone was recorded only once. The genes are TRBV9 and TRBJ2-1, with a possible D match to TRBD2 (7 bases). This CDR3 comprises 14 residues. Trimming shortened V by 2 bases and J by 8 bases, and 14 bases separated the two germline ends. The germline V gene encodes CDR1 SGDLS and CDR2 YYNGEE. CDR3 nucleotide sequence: TGTGCCAGCAGCGTGACGGGGGGCCGTGATGAGCAGTTCTTC. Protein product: CASSVTGGRDEQFF.

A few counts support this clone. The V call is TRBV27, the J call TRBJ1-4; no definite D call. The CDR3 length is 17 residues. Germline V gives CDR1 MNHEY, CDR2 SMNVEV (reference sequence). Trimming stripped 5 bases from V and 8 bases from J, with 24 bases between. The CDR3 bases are TGTGCCAGCAGTCGCCGGGCCCCGAAGGACTGGGGAGAAAAACTGTTTTTT. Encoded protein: CASSRRAPKDWGEKLFF.

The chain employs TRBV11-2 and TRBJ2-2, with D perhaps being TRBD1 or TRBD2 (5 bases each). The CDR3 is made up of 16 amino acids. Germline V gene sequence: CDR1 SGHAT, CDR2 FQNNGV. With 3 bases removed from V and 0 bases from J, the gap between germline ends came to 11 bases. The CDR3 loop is CASSFSGGSNTGELFF. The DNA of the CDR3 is TGTGCCAGCAGCTTTAGTGGGGGATCGAACACCGGGGAGCTGTTTTTT.